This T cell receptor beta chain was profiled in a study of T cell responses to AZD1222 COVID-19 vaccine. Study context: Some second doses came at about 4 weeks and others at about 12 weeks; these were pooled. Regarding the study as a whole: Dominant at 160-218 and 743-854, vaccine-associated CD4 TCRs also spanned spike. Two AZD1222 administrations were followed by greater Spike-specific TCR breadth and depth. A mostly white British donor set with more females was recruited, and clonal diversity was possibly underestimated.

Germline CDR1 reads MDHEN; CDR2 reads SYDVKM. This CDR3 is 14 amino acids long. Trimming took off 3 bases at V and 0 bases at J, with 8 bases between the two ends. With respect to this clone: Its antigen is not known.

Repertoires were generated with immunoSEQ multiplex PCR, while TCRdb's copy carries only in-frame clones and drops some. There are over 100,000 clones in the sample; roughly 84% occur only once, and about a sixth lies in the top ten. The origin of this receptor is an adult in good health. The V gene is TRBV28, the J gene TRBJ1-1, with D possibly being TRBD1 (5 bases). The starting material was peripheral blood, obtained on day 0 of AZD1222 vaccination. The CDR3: CASSFGGLNTEAFF. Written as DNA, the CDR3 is TGTGCCAGCAGTTTTGGGGGACTGAACACTGAAGCTTTCTTT. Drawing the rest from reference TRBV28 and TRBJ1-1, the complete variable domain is DVKVTQSSRYLVKRTGEKVFLECVQDMDHENMFWYRQDPGLGLRLIYFSYDVKMKEKGDIPEGYSVSREKKERFSLILESASTNQTSMYLCASSFGGLNTEAFFGQGTRLTVV.